Below, 30 T cell receptor beta chains from the same sample are listed, as sequenced in a study of cytomegalovirus exposure and HLA in healthy donors. PCR employed 60 Vbeta and 13 Jbeta primers. Assay: immunoSEQ multiplex PCR; the TCRdb copy retains only in-frame clones and omits some. Among under 150,000 clones listed, less than 80% were seen once. Material for sequencing was PBMCs. These receptor sequences come from a woman in her forties or fifties in good health and CMV-seropositive.

The chain is built from TRBV19 and TRBJ2-2, with D unclear. This CDR3 contains 15 residues. Germline assignment: CDR1 LNHDA and CDR2 SQIVND (reference sequence). The ends were cut back, 6 bases at V and 0 bases at J, with 11 bases in the middle. The CDR3 protein is CASRGSETNTGELFF. CDR3 sequence (DNA): TGTGCCAGTAGGGGCAGTGAGACGAACACCGGGGAGCTGTTTTTT. Based on the CDR3 plus reference TRBV19 and TRBJ2-2, the full variable domain is DGGITQSPKYLFRKEGQNVTLSCEQNLNHDAMYWYRQDPGQGLRLIYYSQIVNDFQKGDIAEGYSVSREKKESFPLTVTSAQKNPTAFYLCASRGSETNTGELFFGEGSRLTVL.

This chain connects TRBV30 to TRBJ1-1; D is perhaps TRBD1 (6 bases). The germline CDR1 and CDR2 sequences are GTSNPN and SVGIG (reference sequence). The CDR3 runs 11 residues. V dropped 0 bases and J dropped 11 bases, with 10 bases sitting between them. This chain's CDR3 is CAWSVLRGAFF. CDR3 coding DNA: TGTGCCTGGAGTGTCTTGAGGGGGGCTTTCTTT. The variable domain in full, with the rest retrieved from reference TRBV30 and TRBJ1-1, is SQTIHQWPATLVQPVGSPLSLECTVEGTSNPNLYWYRQAAGRGLQLLFYSVGIGQISSEVPQNLSASRPQDRQFILSSKKLLLSDSGFYLCAWSVLRGAFFGQGTRLTVV.

The chain recombines TRBV9 with TRBJ1-2; 8 positions agree with TRBD1. The CDR3 runs 11 residues. Germline V gives CDR1 SGDLS, CDR2 YYNGEE. Trimming at V came to 5 bases and at J to 8 bases, leaving 2 bases not matched to a gene. For the CDR3, the DNA is TGTGCCAGCAGTCCAGGGGGCGGCTACACCTTC. As protein: CASSPGGGYTF.

DNA of the CDR3: TGTGCCAGCAGCTTTTTATCGGGGGGCAAAAACATTCAGTACTTC. As protein: CASSFLSGGKNIQYF. The V call is TRBV5-6, the J call TRBJ2-4; 7 bases agree with TRBD2. The CDR3 has 15 amino acids. CDR1 is SGHDT, CDR2 YYEEEE, per germline. With V trimmed by 2 bases and J by 3 bases, 5 bases remained unmatched.

The chain couples TRBV7-3 to TRBJ1-2; 10 bases are a match to TRBD1. This CDR3 comprises 15 residues. CDR1 is SGHTA and CDR2 is FQGTGA in the germline V gene. With 5 bases clipped from V and 3 bases from J, the junction kept 6 bases outside the gene matches. The chain's CDR3 is CASSLTGTGDYGYTF. The CDR3 nucleotides read TGTGCCAGCAGCCTTACCGGGACAGGGGACTATGGCTACACCTTC.

The chain combines TRBV29-1 with TRBJ2-1; 9 nucleotides match TRBD2. The CDR3 has 16 amino acids. Germline trimming cut 0 bases from V and 6 bases from J; bases unmatched to any gene: 9. Germline CDR1 reads SQVTM; CDR2 reads ANQGSEA. CDR3 nucleotides: TGCAGCGTTGAAGATCGAGGCGGGGGGGCCCGCAATGAGCAGTTCTTC. Its translation is CSVEDRGGGARNEQFF.

This chain uses TRBV19 with TRBJ1-6; tentative D call: TRBD1 (6 bases). The CDR3 spans 15 residues. CDR1 is LNHDA and CDR2 is SQIVND in the germline V gene (reference sequence). Trimming stripped 7 bases from V and 10 bases from J, with 20 bases between. The CDR3 coding sequence is TGTGCCAGTACGAATCAAGCGGGGGCTCAATCACCCCTCCACTTT. This gives the protein CASTNQAGAQSPLHF. Combining the CDR3 with reference TRBV19 and TRBJ1-6 gives the whole variable domain DGGITQSPKYLFRKEGQNVTLSCEQNLNHDAMYWYRQDPGQGLRLIYYSQIVNDFQKGDIAEGYSVSREKKESFPLTVTSAQKNPTAFYLCASTNQAGAQSPLHFGNGTRLTVT.

The chain has TRBV7-6 and TRBJ2-7, with TRBD1 identical over 12 bases. Trimming cost V 5 bases and J 5 bases; bases outside gene matches: 16. CDR1 and CDR2 (germline): SGHVS, FNYEAQ. CDR3 size: 18 residues. The CDR3 sequence: CASSLYPFSGQGAHEQYF. Here the CDR3 DNA reads TGTGCCAGCAGCCTATACCCCTTTTCGGGACAGGGGGCCCACGAGCAGTACTTC.

The V and J genes are TRBV7-3 and TRBJ2-3; 14 bases map to TRBD2. The CDR3 spans 16 residues. Germline V gene data show CDR1 as SGHTA and CDR2 as FQGTGA. After removal of 5 bases from V and 6 bases from J, the junction contained 7 bases not matched to a gene. CDR3 sequence: CASSVTSGGAVDTQYF. CDR3 nucleotides: TGTGCCAGCAGCGTGACTAGCGGGGGGGCCGTGGATACGCAGTATTTT.

This chain uses TRBV28 with TRBJ2-4; 8 positions agree with TRBD1. The V gene end was trimmed by 6 bases and the J gene end by 8 bases; junction bases not matched to a gene: 6. This CDR3 is 13 amino acids long. CDR1 is MDHEN, CDR2 SYDVKM, per germline. The CDR3 spells CASRGDRQDIQYF. CDR3 DNA: TGTGCCAGCAGGGGGGACAGGCAAGACATTCAGTACTTC.

The V call is TRBV5-5, the J call TRBJ2-2; 12 positions agree with TRBD1. The CDR3 has 19 amino acids. Germline assignment: CDR1 SGHKS and CDR2 YYEKEE (reference sequence). The V segment lost 2 bases and the J segment 1 base; nucleotides outside the gene matches: 9. In DNA, the CDR3 is TGTGCCAGCAGCTTTCTTCGGGGACAGGGGGCGGAGAACACCGGGGAGCTGTTTTTT. Translated, it gives CASSFLRGQGAENTGELFF.

The rearrangement joins TRBV9 to TRBJ2-1, with 7 positions matching TRBD1. Germline trimming cut 3 bases from V and 8 bases from J; bases unmatched to any gene: 5. Germline V gene sequence: CDR1 SGDLS, CDR2 YYNGEE. The CDR3 is 13 amino acids. CDR3 nucleotide sequence: TGTGCCAGCAGCGCTGGACAGGACTATGAGCAGTTCTTC. As protein: CASSAGQDYEQFF.

Regarding this clone: Distinct nucleotide sequences in the sample also encode this CDR3. The V and J genes are TRBV6-4 and TRBJ2-3; the match to TRBD2 covers 9 bases. There are 15 residues in the CDR3. Germline V CDR1 and CDR2: MRHNA, SNTAGT. Unmatched junction bases numbered 2, after V lost 0 bases and J lost 4 bases. CDR3: CASSDSAGGPDTQYF. CDR3 coding DNA: TGTGCCAGCAGTGACTCTGCGGGGGGGCCAGATACGCAGTATTTT.

This clone was seen once. The V gene is TRBV15, the J gene TRBJ1-2; D may be TRBD1 (5 bases). The germline V gene has CDR1 LNHNV and CDR2 YYDKDF (reference sequence). The ends were cut back, 1 base at V and 2 bases at J, with 8 bases in the middle. This CDR3 contains 14 residues. The CDR3 loop reads CATSRAAGNYGYTF. CDR3 coding DNA: TGTGCCACCAGCAGAGCGGCAGGGAACTATGGCTACACCTTC.

This clone was seen only a few times. The chain recombines TRBV28 with TRBJ2-1; no clear D gene. V lost 6 bases to trimming and J lost 0 bases, with 12 bases between them. Germline CDR1 reads MDHEN; CDR2 reads SYDVKM. This CDR3 has 15 amino acids. The CDR3 sequence: CASSSSLSSYNEQFF. CDR3 coding DNA: TGTGCCAGCAGCTCGTCCCTTAGCTCCTACAATGAGCAGTTCTTC.

This clone has just a few counts. The sample holds other DNA sequences that translate to the same CDR3. The genes are TRBV9 and TRBJ2-1, with TRBD2 matching over 7 bases. Germline CDR1 reads SGDLS; CDR2 reads YYNGEE. V was pared by 6 bases and J by 9 bases, with 6 bases of the junction left unmatched. This CDR3 has 12 residues. DNA of the CDR3: TGTGCCAGCACTAGGGACTATGGTGAGCAGTTCTTC. Its translation: CASTRDYGEQFF.

The chain has TRBV14 and TRBJ1-1; D gene uncertain. With 2 bases removed from V and 5 bases from J, the gap between germline ends came to 15 bases. Germline V gene sequence: CDR1 SGHDN, CDR2 FVKESK. The CDR3 is made up of 15 amino acids. CDR3 DNA sequence: TGTGCCAGCAGCCAATATCGGGGAAGAGGGACTGAAGCTTTCTTT. Protein: CASSQYRGRGTEAFF.

The gene calls are TRBV10-3 and TRBJ1-1, with a tentative D call TRBD1 (6 bases). Germline values: CDR1 ENHRY, CDR2 SYGVKD. Trimming shortened V by 2 bases and J by 6 bases, and 10 bases separated the two germline ends. The CDR3 is 13 amino acids. Here the CDR3 DNA reads TGTGCCATCAGTGAGGCGACAGGATCTGAAGCTTTCTTT. Protein: CAISEATGSEAFF.

J is TRBJ2-1 and V is TRBV7-3; perhaps TRBD2 as D (6 bases). From germline, CDR1 is SGHTA and CDR2 FQGTGA. This CDR3 is built from 13 residues. Between the trimmed V and J ends, which lost 5 bases and 6 bases, there was a span of 11 bases. This CDR3 reads CASSPGRGNEQFF. DNA for the CDR3: TGTGCCAGCAGCCCCGGGCGGGGCAATGAGCAGTTCTTC.

The V call is TRBV11-3, the J call TRBJ2-7, with D possibly matching TRBD1 (7 bases). CDR1 SGHNT and CDR2 YENEEA come from the germline V gene. This CDR3 contains 14 residues. Trimming pared 5 bases from V and 2 bases from J, leaving 13 bases between. CDR3 residues: CASSGGTAPYEQYF. In DNA, the CDR3 is TGTGCCAGCAGCGGGGGGACAGCACCCTACGAGCAGTACTTC.

The table lists this clone with a few counts. In nucleotides, the CDR3 is TGTGCCAGCAGTTACTCGACAGGGAATTCACCCCTCCACTTT. Its protein is CASSYSTGNSPLHF. V and J are TRBV6-5 and TRBJ1-6; 7 bases map to TRBD1. Losses at the gene ends were 0 bases for V and 7 bases for J; bases not matched to a gene: 0. There are 14 residues in the CDR3. Germline values: CDR1 MNHEY, CDR2 SVGAGI.

V and J are TRBV7-2 and TRBJ2-7, with D tentatively TRBD2 (6 bases). CDR1 is SGHTA, CDR2 FQGNSA, per germline. The CDR3 has 15 residues. Trimming took 5 bases from V and 2 from J, leaving 16 bases between them. CDR3 residues: CASSLFVGGAYEQYF. DNA for the CDR3: TGTGCCAGCAGCCTCTTTGTGGGGGGTGCCTACGAGCAGTACTTC.

This clone was seen a handful of times. The chain carries TRBV7-9 and TRBJ1-2; TRBD1 agrees at 8 bases. The CDR3 consists of 16 residues. Germline V CDR1 and CDR2: SEHNR, FQNEAQ (reference sequence). V lost 4 bases to trimming and J lost 7 bases; unmatched junction nucleotides: 14. The CDR3 spells CASSSQGIGQGSGYTF. Written as DNA, the CDR3 is TGTGCCAGCAGCTCCCAGGGTATAGGACAGGGAAGTGGCTACACCTTC.

This chain connects TRBV7-2 to TRBJ2-1; TRBD2 aligns across 8 bases. This CDR3 is 16 amino acids long. The junction had 6 bases not matched to a gene; V was cut back by 1 base and J by 4 bases. Germline assignment: CDR1 SGHTA and CDR2 FQGNSA. CDR3 loop: CASSLVGGGPYNEQFF. The DNA for the CDR3 is TGTGCCAGCAGCTTAGTGGGCGGGGGGCCTTACAATGAGCAGTTCTTC.

This chain links TRBV2 with TRBJ2-1; 10 bases match TRBD1. Germline CDR1 is SNHLY and CDR2 is FYNNEI. V lost 6 bases and J lost 5; bases outside the gene matches: 7. The CDR3 sequence is 15 residues long. CDR3 loop: CASSVRQGANNEQFF. The DNA for the CDR3 is TGTGCCAGCAGCGTAAGACAGGGGGCGAACAATGAGCAGTTCTTC.

The CDR3 here is CASGGISTDTQYF. The CDR3 DNA reads TGTGCCAGCGGGGGGATAAGCACAGATACGCAGTATTTT. The V gene is TRBV5-6, the J gene TRBJ2-3; D possibly corresponds to TRBD2 (6 bases). V was pared by 7 bases and J by 0 bases, with 9 bases between. The CDR3 is made up of 13 amino acids. CDR1 is SGHDT and CDR2 is YYEEEE in the germline V gene.

The chain carries TRBV9 and TRBJ1-6; D not resolved. V lost 0 bases, J lost 3 bases, and 7 bases lay in between. CDR1 SGDLS and CDR2 YYNGEE come from the germline V gene. The CDR3 is 15 residues long. CDR3 DNA sequence: TGTGCCAGCAGCGTAGAAGTACACTATAATTCACCCCTCCACTTT. Translated: CASSVEVHYNSPLHF. The complete variable domain, with remaining parts taken from reference TRBV9 and TRBJ1-6, reads DSGVTQTPKHLITATGQRVTLRCSPRSGDLSVYWYQQSLDQGLQFLIQYYNGEERAKGNILERFSAQQFPDLHSELNLSSLELGDSALYFCASSVEVHYNSPLHFGNGTRLTVT.

The chain carries TRBV11-2 and TRBJ2-1; D may be TRBD2 (5 bases). Germline lookup yields CDR1 SGHAT and CDR2 FQNNGV. This CDR3 has 15 amino acids. V lost 0 bases and J lost 9, with 15 bases in between. CDR3 sequence (DNA): TGTGCCAGCAGCTTAGATCCCATTTCGGAGGTTGAGCAGTTCTTC. Translation gives CASSLDPISEVEQFF.

This chain joins TRBV27 and TRBJ2-2; D ambiguous. In germline, CDR1 is MNHEY, CDR2 SMNVEV (reference sequence). The V end was cut by 7 bases, the J end by 4 bases, with 7 bases between. The CDR3 is 12 amino acids. The CDR3 nucleotides are TGTGCCAGCAACTCTGGCACCGGGGAGCTGTTTTTT. Its translation is CASNSGTGELFF.

The chain's CDR3 is CASSRTLTGSGEAFF. As DNA, the CDR3 is TGTGCCAGCAGCCGCACTCTGACAGGGAGTGGTGAAGCTTTCTTT. This chain joins TRBV14 and TRBJ1-1; 7 nucleotides line up with TRBD1. Germline assignment: CDR1 SGHDN and CDR2 FVKESK. The J segment lost 7 bases and the V segment lost 4 bases, leaving 12 bases of the junction unmatched. CDR3 length equals 15 residues.